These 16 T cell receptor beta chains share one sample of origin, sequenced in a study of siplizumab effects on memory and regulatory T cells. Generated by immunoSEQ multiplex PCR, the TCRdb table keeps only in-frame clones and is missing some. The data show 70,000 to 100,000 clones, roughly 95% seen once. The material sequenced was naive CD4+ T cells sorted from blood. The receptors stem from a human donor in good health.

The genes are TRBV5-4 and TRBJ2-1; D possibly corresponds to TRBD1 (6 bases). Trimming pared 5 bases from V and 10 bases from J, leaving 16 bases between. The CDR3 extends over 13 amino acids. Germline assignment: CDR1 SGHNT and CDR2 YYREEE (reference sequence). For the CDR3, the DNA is TGTGCCAGCAGTCCCGGACAGAGCTCGGAGCAGTTCTTC. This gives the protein CASSPGQSSEQFF.

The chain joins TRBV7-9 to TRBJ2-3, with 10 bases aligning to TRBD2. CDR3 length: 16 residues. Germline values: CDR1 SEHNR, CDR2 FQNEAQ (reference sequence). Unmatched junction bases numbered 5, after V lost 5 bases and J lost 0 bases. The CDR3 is CASSPTSGTSTDTQYF. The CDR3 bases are TGTGCCAGCAGCCCCACTAGCGGGACTAGCACAGATACGCAGTATTTT.

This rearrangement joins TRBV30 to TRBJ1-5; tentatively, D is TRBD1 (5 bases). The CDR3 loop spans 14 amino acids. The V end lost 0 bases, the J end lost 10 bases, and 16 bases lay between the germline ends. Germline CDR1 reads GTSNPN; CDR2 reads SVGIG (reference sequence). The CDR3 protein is CAWSVTTKGDPQHF. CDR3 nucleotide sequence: TGTGCCTGGAGTGTAACGACTAAAGGGGACCCCCAGCATTTT.

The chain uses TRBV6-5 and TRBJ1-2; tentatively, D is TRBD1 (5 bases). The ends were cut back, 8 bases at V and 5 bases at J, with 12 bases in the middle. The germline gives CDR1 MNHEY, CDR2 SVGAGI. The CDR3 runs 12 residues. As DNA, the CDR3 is TGTGCCAGCGGGACTATTGGGTATGGCTACACCTTC. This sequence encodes CASGTIGYGYTF.

Here the CDR3 reads CASSLEGAAFDTGELFF. The CDR3 nucleotides are TGTGCCAGCAGCTTAGAGGGCGCTGCGTTCGACACCGGGGAGCTGTTTTTT. The genes are TRBV11-1 and TRBJ2-2; D gene unclear. There are 17 residues in the CDR3. V was shortened by 1 base and J by 3 bases, with 15 bases between the two germline ends. From germline, CDR1 is SGHAT and CDR2 FQDESV (reference sequence).

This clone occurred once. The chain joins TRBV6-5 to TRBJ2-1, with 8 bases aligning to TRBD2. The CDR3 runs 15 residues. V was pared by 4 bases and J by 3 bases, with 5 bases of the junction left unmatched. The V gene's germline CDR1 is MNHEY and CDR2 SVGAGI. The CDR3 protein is CASSLTSAGYNEQFF. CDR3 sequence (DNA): TGTGCCAGCAGTTTGACTAGCGCAGGCTACAATGAGCAGTTCTTC.

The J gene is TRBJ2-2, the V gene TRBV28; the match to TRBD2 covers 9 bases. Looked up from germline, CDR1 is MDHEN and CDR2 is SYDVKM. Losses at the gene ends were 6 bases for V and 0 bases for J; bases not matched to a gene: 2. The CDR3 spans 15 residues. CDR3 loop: CASRASGANTGELFF. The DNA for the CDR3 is TGTGCCAGCAGGGCTAGCGGGGCGAACACCGGGGAGCTGTTTTTT.

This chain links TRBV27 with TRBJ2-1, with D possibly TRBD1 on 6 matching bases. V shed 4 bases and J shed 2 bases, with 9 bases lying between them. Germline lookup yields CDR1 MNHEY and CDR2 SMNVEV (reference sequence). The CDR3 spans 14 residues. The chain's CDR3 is CASSWDTTYNEQFF. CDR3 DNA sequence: TGTGCCAGCAGTTGGGACACTACCTACAATGAGCAGTTCTTC.

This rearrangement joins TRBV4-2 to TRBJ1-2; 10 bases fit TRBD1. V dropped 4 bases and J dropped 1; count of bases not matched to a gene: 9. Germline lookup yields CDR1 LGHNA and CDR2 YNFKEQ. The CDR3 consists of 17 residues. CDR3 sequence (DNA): TGTGCCAGCAGCCCAGACAGGGGGCGGGACGTTAACTATGGCTACACCTTC. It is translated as CASSPDRGRDVNYGYTF.

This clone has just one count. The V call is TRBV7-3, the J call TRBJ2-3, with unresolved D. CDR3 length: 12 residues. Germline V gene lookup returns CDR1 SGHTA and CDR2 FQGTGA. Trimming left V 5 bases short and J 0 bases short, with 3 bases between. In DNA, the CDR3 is TGTGCCAGCAGCCAGAGCACAGATACGCAGTATTTT. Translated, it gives CASSQSTDTQYF.

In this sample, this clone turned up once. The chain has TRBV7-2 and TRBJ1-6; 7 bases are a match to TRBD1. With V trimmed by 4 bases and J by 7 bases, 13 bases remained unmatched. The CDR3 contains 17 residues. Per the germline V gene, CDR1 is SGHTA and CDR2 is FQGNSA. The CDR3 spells CASSSLKGGRGNSPLHF. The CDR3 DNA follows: TGTGCCAGCAGCTCCCTCAAGGGGGGCAGGGGGAATTCACCCCTCCACTTT.

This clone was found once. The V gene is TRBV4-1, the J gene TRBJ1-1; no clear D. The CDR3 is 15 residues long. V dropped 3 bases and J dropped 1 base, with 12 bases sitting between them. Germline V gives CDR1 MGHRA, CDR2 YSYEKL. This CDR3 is CASSQGTASNTEAFF. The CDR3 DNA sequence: TGCGCCAGCAGCCAGGGAACAGCTTCGAACACTGAAGCTTTCTTT.

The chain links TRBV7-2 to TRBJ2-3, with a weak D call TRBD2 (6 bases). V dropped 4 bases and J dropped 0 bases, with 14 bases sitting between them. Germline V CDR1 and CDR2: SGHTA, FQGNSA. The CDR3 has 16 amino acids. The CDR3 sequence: CASSSPTGVSTDTQYF. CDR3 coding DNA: TGTGCCAGCAGCTCCCCGACGGGGGTAAGCACAGATACGCAGTATTTT. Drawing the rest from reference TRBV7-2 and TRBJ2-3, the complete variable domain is GAGVSQSPSNKVTEKGKDVELRCDPISGHTALYWYRQSLGQGLEFLIYFQGNSAPDKSGLPSDRFSAERTGGSVSTLTIQRTQQEDSAVYLCASSSPTGVSTDTQYFGPGTRLTVL.

CDR3 coding DNA: TGTGCCAGCAGCGTAGGGGTAGCGGGGGGCCTCAATGAGCAGTTCTTC. Translating it yields CASSVGVAGGLNEQFF. This sequence joins TRBV9 and TRBJ2-1; 10 bases match TRBD2. The CDR3 spans 16 residues. Trimming took 0 bases from V and 6 from J; bases not matched to a gene: 6. Germline lookup yields CDR1 SGDLS and CDR2 YYNGEE.

This chain's CDR3 is CASSWGGGASYNEQFF. CDR3 nucleotide sequence: TGTGCCAGCAGCTGGGGCGGGGGGGCTTCCTACAATGAGCAGTTCTTC. The chain employs TRBV5-4 and TRBJ2-1, with TRBD2 matching over 9 bases. Germline V lookup: CDR1 SGHNT, CDR2 YYREEE (reference sequence). V was clipped by 3 bases and J by 1 base; unmatched bases: 5. The CDR3 covers 16 residues.

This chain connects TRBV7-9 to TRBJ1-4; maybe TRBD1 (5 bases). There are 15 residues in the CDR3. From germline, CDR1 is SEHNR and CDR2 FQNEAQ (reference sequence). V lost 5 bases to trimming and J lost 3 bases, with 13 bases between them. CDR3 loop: CASSRDIGANEKLFF. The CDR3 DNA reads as TGTGCCAGCAGCCGTGACATAGGGGCTAATGAAAAACTGTTTTTT.